This T cell receptor (beta chain) was sequenced in a study of beta chain features in type 1 diabetes. Notes on the study in general: Moderate yet significant TCRB CDR3 shortening was seen in Type 1 diabetes patients in all four CD4+ subsets.

This clone was counted between two and nine times. Its antigen remains unknown. Expressed TCRB transcripts were sequenced because the isolated RNA had all been reverse transcribed beforehand. An average of about 3.57 million reads was obtained for naive, central memory and regulatory T cell samples. Assay used: immunoSEQ multiplex PCR; TCRdb lists only in-frame clones, some missing. The sample has 600,000 to 700,000 clones; 9.5% to 15% are singletons. One heparinised blood draw, averaging about 100 mL, came from each donor. Sorting produced populations that all topped 95% purity. The sample consisted of naive CD4+ T cells from blood. The clonotype originates from a young man with type 1 diabetes.

The CDR3 loop is CASSDTGGPTDTQYF. In nucleotides, the CDR3 is TGTGCCAGCAGCGATACGGGGGGGCCTACAGATACGCAGTATTTT. The genes are TRBV2 and TRBJ2-3; 8 nucleotides align to TRBD2. Germline V gene lookup returns CDR1 SNHLY and CDR2 FYNNEI. This CDR3 has 15 amino acids. The J segment lost 3 bases and the V segment lost 6 bases, leaving 8 bases of the junction unmatched.